One sample yielded the 3 T cell receptor beta chains listed below, sequenced in a study of T cell changes during pregnancy in multiple sclerosis. TCRdb keeps only in-frame clones here, not all; method: immunoSEQ multiplex PCR. Of tens of thousands of clones listed, roughly 90% were seen once; the top ten hold 4% to 4.5%. The source was peripheral blood, collected in the second trimester of pregnancy. These receptors originate from a female donor in good health, enrolled as a control in a pregnancy study.

V gene TRBV11-3 combines with J gene TRBJ2-5; TRBD1 is a possible D gene (7 bases). The germline V gene encodes CDR1 SGHNT and CDR2 YENEEA. This CDR3 has 14 residues. Trimming pared 5 bases from V and 1 base from J, leaving 11 bases between. CDR3 DNA sequence: TGTGCCAGCAGCCAGGGGGGCCTCCAAGAGACCCAGTACTTC. It translates to CASSQGGLQETQYF.

This chain links TRBV2 with TRBJ1-1, with 8 bases aligning to TRBD1. The ends lost 8 bases at V and 5 bases at J; junction bases unmatched: 4. CDR3 length: 12 residues. Looked up from germline, CDR1 is SNHLY and CDR2 is FYNNEI. The chain's CDR3 is CASDRGDTEAFF. CDR3 coding DNA: TGTGCCAGCGACAGGGGTGATACTGAAGCTTTCTTT. The whole variable domain, remainder taken from reference TRBV2 and TRBJ1-1, is EPEVTQTPSHQVTQMGQEVILRCVPISNHLYFYWYRQILGQKVEFLVSFYNNEISEKSEIFDDQFSVERPDGSNFTLKIRSTKLEDSAMYFCASDRGDTEAFFGQGTRLTVV.

The chain is built from TRBV14 and TRBJ2-7; 13 bases agree with TRBD2. The CDR3 runs 17 residues. CDR1 and CDR2 from the germline V gene are SGHDN and FVKESK. The V segment lost 1 base and the J segment 0 bases; nucleotides outside the gene matches: 3. The CDR3 nucleotides read TGTGCCAGCAGCCAAGGGACTAGCGGGGGATTCTCCTACGAGCAGTACTTC. Its protein is CASSQGTSGGFSYEQYF.